This T cell receptor beta chain was documented in a study of blood T cell repertoires in COVID-19. Original methodology: Amplifying reference gene primers gave estimates of nucleated cell counts. Data came from immunoSEQ multiplex PCR; TCRdb stores just in-frame clones and leaves some out. V, J and clone size are those of that table, while D and trimming were read from the DNA. The profile covers about 91,000 clones, with roughly 86% appearing a single time and more than 5.5% taken by the ten largest. Deletions cut 5 bases from V and 5 bases from J, with 13 bases between. The germline V gene encodes CDR1 SGHNT and CDR2 YENEEA. The length of the CDR3 is 14 residues.

V gene TRBV11-3 combines with J gene TRBJ2-1; tentatively, D is TRBD2 (6 bases). This TCR came from a man aged 45-65 years with active or convalescent COVID-19. The specimen was peripheral blood. CDR3 residues: CASSMGLPDNEQFF. In DNA, the CDR3 is TGTGCCAGCAGCATGGGACTGCCAGACAATGAGCAGTTCTTC.